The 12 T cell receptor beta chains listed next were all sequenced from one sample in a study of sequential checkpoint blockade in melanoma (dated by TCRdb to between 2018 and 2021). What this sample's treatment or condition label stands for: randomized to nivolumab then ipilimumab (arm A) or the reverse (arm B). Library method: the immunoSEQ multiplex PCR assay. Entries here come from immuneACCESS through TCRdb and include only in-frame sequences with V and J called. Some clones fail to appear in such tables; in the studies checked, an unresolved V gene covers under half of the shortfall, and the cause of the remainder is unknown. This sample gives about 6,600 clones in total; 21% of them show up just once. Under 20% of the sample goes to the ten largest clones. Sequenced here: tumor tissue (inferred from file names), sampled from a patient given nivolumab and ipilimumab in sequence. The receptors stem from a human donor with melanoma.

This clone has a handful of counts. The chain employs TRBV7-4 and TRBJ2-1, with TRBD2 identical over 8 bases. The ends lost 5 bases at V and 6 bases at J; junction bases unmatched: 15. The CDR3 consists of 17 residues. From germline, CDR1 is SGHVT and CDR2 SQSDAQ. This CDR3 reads CASSPQAGVQSANEQFF. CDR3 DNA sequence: TGTGCCAGCAGCCCCCAAGCGGGAGTACAGTCGGCCAATGAGCAGTTCTTC.

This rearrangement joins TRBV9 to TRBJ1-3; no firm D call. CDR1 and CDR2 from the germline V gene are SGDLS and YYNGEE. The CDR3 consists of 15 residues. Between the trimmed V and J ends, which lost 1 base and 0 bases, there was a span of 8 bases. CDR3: CASSVTVRSGNTIYF. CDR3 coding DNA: TGTGCCAGCAGCGTAACCGTTCGCTCTGGAAACACCATATATTTT.

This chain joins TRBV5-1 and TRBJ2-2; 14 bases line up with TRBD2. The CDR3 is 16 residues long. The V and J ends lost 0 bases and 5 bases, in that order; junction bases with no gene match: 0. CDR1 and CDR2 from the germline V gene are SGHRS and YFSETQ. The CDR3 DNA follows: TGCGCCAGCAGCTTGGGGACTAGCGGGGGGACCGGGGAGCTGTTTTTT. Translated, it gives CASSLGTSGGTGELFF.

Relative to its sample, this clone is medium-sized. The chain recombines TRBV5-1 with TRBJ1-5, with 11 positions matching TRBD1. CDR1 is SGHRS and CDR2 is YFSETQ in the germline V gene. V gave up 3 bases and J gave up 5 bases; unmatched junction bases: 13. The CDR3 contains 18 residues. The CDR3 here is CASSWGNRDRGGYQPQHF. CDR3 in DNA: TGCGCCAGCAGCTGGGGAAACAGGGACAGGGGGGGATATCAGCCCCAGCATTTT.

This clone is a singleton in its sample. CDR3 sequence: CAWSADSAGLTQYF. CDR3 DNA: TGTGCCTGGAGTGCCGACTCGGCGGGATTGACGCAGTATTTT. This chain connects TRBV30 to TRBJ2-3; D is possibly TRBD2 (6 bases). V lost 1 base and J lost 9, with 17 bases in between. The CDR3 extends over 14 amino acids. Germline V lookup: CDR1 GTSNPN, CDR2 SVGIG (reference sequence). Filled out from reference TRBV30 and TRBJ2-3, the complete variable domain reads SQTIHQWPATLVQPVGSPLSLECTVEGTSNPNLYWYRQAAGRGLQLLFYSVGIGQISSEVPQNLSASRPQDRQFILSSKKLLLSDSGFYLCAWSADSAGLTQYFGPGTRLTVL.

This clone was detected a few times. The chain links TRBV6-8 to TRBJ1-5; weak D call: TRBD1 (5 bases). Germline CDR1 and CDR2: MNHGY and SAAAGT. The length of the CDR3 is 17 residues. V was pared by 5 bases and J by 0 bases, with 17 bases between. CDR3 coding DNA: TGTGCCAGCAGTGGGGCTTTCGCCGGCTATAGCAATCAGCCCCAGCATTTT. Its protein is CASSGAFAGYSNQPQHF.

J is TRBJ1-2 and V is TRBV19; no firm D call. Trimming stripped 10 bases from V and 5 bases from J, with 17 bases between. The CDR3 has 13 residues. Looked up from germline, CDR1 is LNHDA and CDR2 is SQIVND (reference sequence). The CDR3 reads CATELRAGYGYTF. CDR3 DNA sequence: TGTGCCACAGAGCTAAGGGCAGGATATGGCTACACCTTC.

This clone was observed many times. The CDR3 DNA is TGTGCCAGCAGCGCCCACGTACAGGGGATGAACACTGAAGCTTTCTTT. Translated, it gives CASSAHVQGMNTEAFF. The chain has TRBV11-3 and TRBJ1-1; TRBD1 agrees at 7 bases. Trimming cost V 5 bases and J 0 bases; bases outside gene matches: 9. Germline CDR1 reads SGHNT; CDR2 reads YENEEA. The CDR3 extends over 16 amino acids.

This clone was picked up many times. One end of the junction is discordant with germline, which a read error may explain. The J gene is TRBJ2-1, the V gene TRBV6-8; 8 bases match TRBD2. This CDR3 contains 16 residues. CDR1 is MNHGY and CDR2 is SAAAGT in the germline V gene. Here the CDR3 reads CAISGSSGHSYNEQFF. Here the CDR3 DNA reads TGTGCCATCAGTGGATCTAGCGGGCACTCCTACAATGAGCAGTTCTTC.

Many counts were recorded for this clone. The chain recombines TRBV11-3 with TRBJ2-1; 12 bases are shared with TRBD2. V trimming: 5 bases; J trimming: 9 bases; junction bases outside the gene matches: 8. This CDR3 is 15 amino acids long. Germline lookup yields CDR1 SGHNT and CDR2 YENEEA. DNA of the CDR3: TGTGCCAGCAGCGCTGGCTCTAGCGGGGGGGTTGAGCAGTTCTTC. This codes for CASSAGSSGGVEQFF.

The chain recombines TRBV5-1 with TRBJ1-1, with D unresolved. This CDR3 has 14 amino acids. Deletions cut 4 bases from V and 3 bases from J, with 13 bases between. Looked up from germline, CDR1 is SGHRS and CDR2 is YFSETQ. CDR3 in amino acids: CASSLNRWDTEAFF. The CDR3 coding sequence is TGCGCCAGCAGCCTGAATCGGTGGGACACTGAAGCTTTCTTT.

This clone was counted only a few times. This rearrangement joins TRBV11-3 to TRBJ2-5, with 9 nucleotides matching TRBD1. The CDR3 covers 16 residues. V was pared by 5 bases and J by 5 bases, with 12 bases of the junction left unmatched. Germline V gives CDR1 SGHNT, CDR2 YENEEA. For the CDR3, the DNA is TGTGCCAGCAGCCCCCGGACAGGGGCAAATGCTGAGACCCAGTACTTC. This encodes CASSPRTGANAETQYF.